Listed below are T cell receptor beta chains from one sample, sequenced in a study of T-cell memory formation after mild COVID-19. One entry per CDR3 protein, called by TCRdb with MiXCR from the 5' RACE reads. The profile shows around 250,000 distinct CDR3 sequences, 16% of them singletons. The sample was PBMCs or a T cell subset sorted from them (not recorded which). These TCRs come from a man between 18 and 29 years old who had mild COVID-19 (a few samples of this study predate the infection). Cell type and time point are not known. Both conserved end residues are part of each CDR3. D genes are given only for firm matches. Only part of the rows carry a size: once, few, many, or a class if the clone is expanded.

V: TRBV7-2; size: .; J: TRBJ1-1; D: TRBD1; CDR3: CASSLRTGANTEAFF; DNA: TGTGCCAGCAGCCTACGGACAGGGGCCAACACTGAAGCTTTCTTT
V: TRBV10-3; size: .; J: TRBJ2-3; D: TRBD1; CDR3: CARSTGDSDTQYF; DNA: TGTGCCAGATCTACAGGGGATTCAGATACGCAGTATTTT
V: TRBV5-1; size: .; J: TRBJ2-3; D: .; CDR3: CASSWGLGALRDTQYF; DNA: TGCGCCAGCAGCTGGGGGCTGGGGGCGTTGAGAGATACGCAGTATTTT
V: TRBV6-5; size: few; J: TRBJ2-1; D: TRBD1; CDR3: CASSGTGSYNEQFF; DNA: TGTGCCAGCAGTGGGACAGGGTCCTACAATGAGCAGTTCTTC
V: TRBV20-1; size: .; J: TRBJ2-5; D: TRBD1; CDR3: CSAPGGWETQYF; DNA: TGCAGTGCTCCAGGGGGATGGGAGACCCAGTACTTC
V: TRBV5-1; size: .; J: TRBJ2-3; D: TRBD2; CDR3: CASSLSGGPADTQYF; DNA: TGCGCCAGCAGCTTAAGCGGGGGTCCCGCAGATACGCAGTATTTT
V: TRBV7-3; size: few; J: TRBJ2-2; D: .; CDR3: CASSLNPRTPTGELFF; DNA: TGTGCCAGCAGCTTAAACCCACGGACACCCACCGGGGAGCTGTTTTTT
V: TRBV24-1; size: .; J: TRBJ2-2; D: .; CDR3: CATSDSGQTTGELFF; DNA: TGTGCCACCAGTGATTCTGGACAGACGACCGGGGAGCTGTTTTTT
V: TRBV20-1; size: .; J: TRBJ2-5; D: .; CDR3: CSARGSWGGGRETQYF; DNA: TGCAGTGCTAGAGGATCCTGGGGTGGTGGCAGGGAGACCCAGTACTTC
V: TRBV5-6; size: few; J: TRBJ2-7; D: .; CDR3: CASSPDRTYEQYF; DNA: TGTGCCAGCAGCCCGGACAGAACCTACGAGCAGTACTTC
V: TRBV9; size: many; J: TRBJ2-5; D: .; CDR3: CASSVAASAGGETQYF; DNA: TGTGCCAGCAGCGTAGCTGCTAGCGCGGGCGGAGAGACCCAGTACTTC
V: TRBV29-1; size: .; J: TRBJ2-5; D: .; CDR3: CSVQGIEETQYF; DNA: TGCAGCGTCCAGGGAATTGAAGAGACCCAGTACTTC
V: TRBV2; size: many; J: TRBJ2-3; D: TRBD2; CDR3: CASIPGGPDTQYF; DNA: TGTGCCAGCATTCCGGGGGGGCCAGATACGCAGTATTTT
V: TRBV10-3; size: few; J: TRBJ1-2; D: .; CDR3: CAISEGWGSYGYTF; DNA: TGTGCCATCAGTGAGGGCTGGGGGTCCTATGGCTACACCTTC
V: TRBV20-1; size: few; J: TRBJ1-1; D: TRBD1; CDR3: CSARDYEQGANTEAFF; DNA: TGCAGTGCTAGGGATTACGAACAGGGGGCTAACACTGAAGCTTTCTTT
V: TRBV12-3/TRBV12-4; size: once; J: TRBJ1-2; D: .; CDR3: CASRTANGYTF; DNA: TGTGCCAGCAGGACCGCTAATGGCTACACCTTC
V: TRBV7-9; size: few; J: TRBJ1-4; D: TRBD1; CDR3: CASREYRGQVEKLFF; DNA: TGTGCCAGCAGAGAGTACAGGGGGCAAGTTGAAAAACTGTTTTTT
V: TRBV9; size: few; J: TRBJ2-5; D: TRBD2; CDR3: CASSVDGAGGPYF; DNA: TGTGCCAGCAGCGTAGATGGAGCGGGGGGGCCGTACTTC
V: TRBV7-2; size: .; J: TRBJ1-2; D: .; CDR3: CASSLNRLYGYTF; DNA: TGTGCCAGCAGCTTAAACAGGCTCTATGGCTACACCTTC
V: TRBV12-3/TRBV12-4; size: many; J: TRBJ2-7; D: .; CDR3: CASKILGLPEQYF; DNA: TGTGCCAGCAAAATTCTAGGCCTGCCCGAGCAGTACTTC
V: TRBV29-1; size: .; J: TRBJ2-3; D: TRBD2; CDR3: CSVHGGVTDTQYF; DNA: TGCAGCGTTCACGGGGGGGTCACAGATACGCAGTATTTT
V: TRBV12-3/TRBV12-4; size: .; J: TRBJ1-2; D: TRBD1; CDR3: CASSKVDRGRYGYTF; DNA: TGTGCCAGCAGTAAGGTCGACAGGGGCCGATATGGCTACACCTTC
V: TRBV7-2; size: .; J: TRBJ1-6; D: TRBD1; CDR3: CASSFSPGQGAWNSPLHF; DNA: TGTGCCAGCAGCTTCTCACCAGGACAGGGGGCATGGAATTCACCCCTCCACTTT
V: TRBV7-6; size: .; J: TRBJ1-2; D: .; CDR3: CASSSQSGTAHGYTF; DNA: TGTGCCAGCAGCTCCCAGTCCGGGACCGCGCATGGCTACACCTTC
V: TRBV12-3/TRBV12-4; size: .; J: TRBJ2-1; D: .; CDR3: CASSFGQEGEQFF; DNA: TGTGCCAGCAGTTTTGGTCAGGAGGGTGAGCAGTTCTTC
V: TRBV5-1; size: many; J: TRBJ2-1; D: TRBD2; CDR3: CASSLTSGEQFF; DNA: TGCGCCAGCAGTTTGACTAGCGGGGAGCAGTTCTTC